The clone carrying this T cell receptor (beta chain) was seen many times. No antigen is known for it. TCRdb re-analysed the 5' RACE reads in MiXCR, keeping a single row per CDR3 protein. Among around 670,000 distinct CDR3 sequences listed, around 5.7% were seen once. The sample is drawn from a study of identical twins. Study results and caveats: Excess sharing between twins was weaker in beta out-of-frame sequences. Fewer insertions were carried by abundant cord blood beta clonotypes, but none was seen in memory repertoires.

No donor was unhealthy or non-Caucasian. The specimen was naive T cells sorted from blood. This receptor was taken from a man between 18 and 35 years old in good health.

The DNA for the CDR3 is TGCAGCGTTGTGAGAGGGTGGGAAAAAGAGACCCAGTACTTC. As protein: CSVVRGWEKETQYF. The chain is built from TRBV29-1 and TRBJ2-5, with D maybe TRBD2 (5 bases). Deletions cut 4 bases from V and 3 bases from J, with 15 bases between. Germline V gene lookup returns CDR1 SQVTM and CDR2 ANQGSEA. This CDR3 is built from 14 residues. The variable domain in full, completed from reference TRBV29-1 and TRBJ2-5, reads SAVISQKPSRDICQRGTSLTIQCQVDSQVTMMFWYRQQPGQSLTLIATANQGSEATYESGFVIDKFPISRPNLTFSTLTVSNMSPEDSSIYLCSVVRGWEKETQYFGPGTRLLVL.